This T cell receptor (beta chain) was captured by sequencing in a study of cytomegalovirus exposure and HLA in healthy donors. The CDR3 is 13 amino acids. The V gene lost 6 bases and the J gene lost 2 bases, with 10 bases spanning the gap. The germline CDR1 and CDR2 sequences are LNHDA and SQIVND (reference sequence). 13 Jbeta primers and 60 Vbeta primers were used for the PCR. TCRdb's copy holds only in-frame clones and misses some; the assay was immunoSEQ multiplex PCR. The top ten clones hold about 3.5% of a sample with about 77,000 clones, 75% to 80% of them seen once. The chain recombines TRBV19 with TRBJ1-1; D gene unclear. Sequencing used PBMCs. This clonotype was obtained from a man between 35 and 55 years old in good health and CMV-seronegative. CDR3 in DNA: TGTGCCAGTAGGGTTCCGAGTAACACTGAAGCTTTCTTT. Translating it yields CASRVPSNTEAFF.